This record concerns one T cell receptor beta chain sequence. The method was immunoSEQ multiplex PCR; TCRdb's version includes in-frame clones alone and lacks a portion of them. Seen here are more than 30,000 clones, around 87% observed once, and the top ten hold around 15%. The data stem from a study of blood T cell repertoires in COVID-19. Study as a whole: Sites across the United States, Italy and Spain contributed samples from acute and convalescent COVID-19. Sources were T cells, B-cell-depleted T cells, or PBMCs; the material itself was cDNA or gDNA.

V lost 7 bases and J 7 bases, leaving 16 bases between the germline ends. The CDR3 spans 13 residues. Germline CDR1 reads LNHDA; CDR2 reads SQIVND (reference sequence). This receptor was identified in a man aged 55 to 69 with active COVID-19. Sequences were obtained from peripheral blood. The chain has TRBV19 and TRBJ1-2; maybe TRBD1 (6 bases). The CDR3 DNA reads TGTGCCAGTACCGCACGGGGGGCAGGTGGCTACACCTTC. Protein: CASTARGAGGYTF. Complete variable domain (other parts from reference TRBV19 and TRBJ1-2): DGGITQSPKYLFRKEGQNVTLSCEQNLNHDAMYWYRQDPGQGLRLIYYSQIVNDFQKGDIAEGYSVSREKKESFPLTVTSAQKNPTAFYLCASTARGAGGYTFGSGTRLTVV.